The 29 T cell receptor beta chains below come from one sample, sequenced in a study of CD8 T cells in Susac syndrome. Random hexamers served to reverse transcribe roughly 0.45 to 1 ug RNA. TCRdb redid the calling of the immunoSEQ multiplex PCR reads with MiXCR, one entry per CDR3 protein. The table lists 120,000 or so distinct CDR3 sequences, over 85% of them singletons. Sample: CD8+ T cells from PBMCs. The origin of the receptors is a human donor with Susac syndrome.

The gene calls are TRBV10-3 and TRBJ2-1; TRBD1 might be the D (6 bases). This CDR3 spans 12 amino acids. V gave up 10 bases and J gave up 4 bases, with 11 bases separating them. CDR1 is ENHRY and CDR2 is SYGVKD in the germline V gene. Here the CDR3 reads CATYGQYNEQFF. As DNA, the CDR3 is TGTGCCACCTACGGACAGTACAATGAGCAGTTCTTC.

The CDR3 sequence: CSARDLEDVTGELFF. Written as DNA, the CDR3 is TGCAGTGCTAGAGATCTCGAGGACGTGACCGGGGAGCTGTTTTTT. The chain uses TRBV20-1 and TRBJ2-2; no clear D. This CDR3 region has 15 residues. Trimming shortened V by 0 bases and J by 5 bases, and 13 bases separated the two germline ends. Germline values: CDR1 DFQATT, CDR2 SNEGSKA (reference sequence).

This chain uses TRBV18 with TRBJ2-1; 9 nucleotides line up with TRBD2. CDR1 KGHSH and CDR2 LQKENI come from the germline V gene. The CDR3 is 16 amino acids. V was clipped by 6 bases and J by 4 bases; unmatched bases: 10. CDR3 loop: CASSSAPSGAYNEQFF. The DNA for the CDR3 is TGTGCCAGCTCCTCGGCGCCTAGCGGGGCTTACAATGAGCAGTTCTTC.

The chain joins TRBV2 to TRBJ1-2; D unresolved. Trimming removed 6 bases from V and 3 bases from J, with 5 bases in between. Per the germline V gene, CDR1 is SNHLY and CDR2 is FYNNEI. This CDR3 is 11 amino acids long. As DNA, the CDR3 is TGTGCCAGCAGGGGTGACTATGGCTACACCTTC. Protein product: CASRGDYGYTF. Filled out from reference TRBV2 and TRBJ1-2, the complete variable domain reads EPEVTQTPSHQVTQMGQEVILRCVPISNHLYFYWYRQILGQKVEFLVSFYNNEISEKSEIFDDQFSVERPDGSNFTLKIRSTKLEDSAMYFCASRGDYGYTFGSGTRLTVV.

The CDR3 bases are TGTGCCAGCAGTTTAATAACCTACGAGCAGTACTTC. Translation: CASSLITYEQYF. This chain links TRBV12-3 or TRBV12-4 with TRBJ2-7; D gene ambiguous. This CDR3 contains 12 residues. Trimming cost V 2 bases and J 2 bases, with 4 bases left between them.

The chain joins TRBV13 to TRBJ1-1; TRBD1 matches 7 bases. In germline, CDR1 is PRHDT, CDR2 FYEKMQ (reference sequence). The CDR3 contains 14 residues. V gave up 6 bases and J gave up 6 bases; unmatched junction bases: 10. The CDR3 nucleotides are TGTGCCAGCAGTCACTCAGGGGGTGTCTCTGAAGCTTTCTTT. Translating it yields CASSHSGGVSEAFF.

J is TRBJ2-1 and V is TRBV5-1; 7 bases match TRBD2. The length of the CDR3 is 18 residues. V trimming: 0 bases; J trimming: 4 bases; junction bases outside the gene matches: 13. Germline V CDR1 and CDR2: SGHRS, YFSETQ. The DNA for the CDR3 is TGCGCCAGCAGCTTGGAATTTGGGGGAGGGCTTTTGTACAATGAGCAGTTCTTC. It specifies CASSLEFGGGLLYNEQFF.

The chain couples TRBV19 to TRBJ2-2; a possible D gene is TRBD2 (5 bases). V lost 7 bases, J lost 0 bases, and 9 bases lay in between. CDR3 length equals 14 residues. From germline, CDR1 is LNHDA and CDR2 SQIVND (reference sequence). The CDR3, as DNA: TGTGCCAGTATGGACTGGGCGAACACCGGGGAGCTGTTTTTT. Translation gives CASMDWANTGELFF. The full variable domain, with the rest looked up from reference TRBV19 and TRBJ2-2, is DGGITQSPKYLFRKEGQNVTLSCEQNLNHDAMYWYRQDPGQGLRLIYYSQIVNDFQKGDIAEGYSVSREKKESFPLTVTSAQKNPTAFYLCASMDWANTGELFFGEGSRLTVL.

This clonotype was counted a single time. The chain joins TRBV30 to TRBJ2-7; 7 positions match TRBD1. CDR1 is GTSNPN, CDR2 SVGIG, per germline (reference sequence). J lost 1 base, V lost 1 base, and 16 bases had no gene match. The CDR3 has 18 residues. In DNA, the CDR3 is TGTGCCTGGAGTGCCCCCACCGACAGGGCCCTGGCATCCTACGAGCAGTACTTC. Encoded protein: CAWSAPTDRALASYEQYF.

This clonotype was detected only once. This chain connects TRBV2 to TRBJ2-6; D not resolved. Trimming took off 3 bases at V and 4 bases at J, with 10 bases between the two ends. CDR3 length: 15 amino acids. Looked up from germline, CDR1 is SNHLY and CDR2 is FYNNEI. DNA of the CDR3: TGTGCCAGCAGTGAGGTTCCGCGGGGGGCCAACGTCCTGACTTTC. Its translation is CASSEVPRGANVLTF.

This chain uses TRBV9 with TRBJ1-2; perhaps TRBD1 as D (5 bases). V was pared by 3 bases and J by 4 bases, with 16 bases between. Germline V gene lookup returns CDR1 SGDLS and CDR2 YYNGEE. The CDR3 has 15 residues. The CDR3 sequence: CASSATSRVAYGYTF. The CDR3 bases are TGTGCCAGCAGCGCCACTTCCAGGGTCGCCTATGGCTACACCTTC.

The chain carries TRBV2 and TRBJ1-1, with D tentatively TRBD1 (5 bases). The CDR3 is made up of 16 amino acids. V was shortened by 7 bases and J by 7 bases, with 25 bases between the two germline ends. CDR1 and CDR2 from the germline V gene are SNHLY and FYNNEI. CDR3 bases: TGTGCCAGCAAAGTGACAGCTGGCAGTTTCAAGGGTGAAGCTTTCTTT. Translating it yields CASKVTAGSFKGEAFF.

V and J are TRBV29-1 and TRBJ1-2, with TRBD1 as a possible D gene (6 bases). This CDR3 spans 13 amino acids. V dropped 3 bases and J dropped 2 bases, with 10 bases sitting between them. Germline values: CDR1 SQVTM, CDR2 ANQGSEA. CDR3 protein: CSVDRGQNYGYTF. The CDR3 region has the DNA TGCAGCGTTGACAGGGGCCAGAACTATGGCTACACCTTC.

The chain joins TRBV20-1 to TRBJ2-7, with 11 bases aligning to TRBD1. Germline CDR1 reads DFQATT; CDR2 reads SNEGSKA (reference sequence). The CDR3 length is 16 residues. J was trimmed by 4 bases and V by 0 bases; bases with no gene match: 8. The CDR3: CSARDGGQGDVYEQYF. CDR3 nucleotide sequence: TGCAGTGCTAGAGATGGGGGACAGGGGGATGTTTACGAGCAGTACTTC.

The chain uses TRBV20-1 and TRBJ2-4, with a tentative D call TRBD1 (7 bases). Trimming removed 1 base at V and 9 bases at J, with 13 bases between. This CDR3 contains 13 residues. Germline CDR1 DFQATT, CDR2 SNEGSKA (reference sequence). As DNA, the CDR3 is TGCAGTGCTAGAGCGTCAGGGGGAGGCATTCAGTACTTC. Translation: CSARASGGGIQYF.

The chain employs TRBV6-6 and TRBJ1-3, with D perhaps matching TRBD1 (5 bases). The germline gives CDR1 MNHNY, CDR2 SVGAGI (reference sequence). The V end was cut by 1 base, the J end by 4 bases, with 14 bases between. The CDR3 is 16 residues long. The CDR3 sequence is CASSYYPQGRGNTIYF. The CDR3, as DNA: TGTGCCAGCAGTTACTACCCCCAGGGTCGCGGAAACACCATATATTTT.

This chain joins TRBV9 and TRBJ2-7, with D perhaps matching TRBD2 (5 bases). The V gene's germline CDR1 is SGDLS and CDR2 YYNGEE. The germline V and J ends were trimmed by 3 bases and 1 base, with 5 bases remaining between them. CDR3 length: 12 residues. CDR3 sequence (DNA): TGTGCCAGCAGCGCGGGATCCTACGAGCAGTACTTC. Amino acid sequence: CASSAGSYEQYF.

The rearrangement joins TRBV24-1 to TRBJ2-3; 7 nucleotides match TRBD1. Germline V gene data show CDR1 as KGHDR and CDR2 as SFDVKD. The CDR3 sequence is 15 residues long. After removal of 4 bases from V and 1 base from J, the junction contained 4 bases not matched to a gene. CDR3 sequence reads: CATSDFDRGTDTQYF. The CDR3 DNA follows: TGTGCCACCAGTGACTTCGACAGGGGCACAGATACGCAGTATTTT.

The chain recombines TRBV6-6 with TRBJ2-5; no firm D call. The CDR3 runs to 13 residues. V dropped 2 bases and J dropped 5 bases, with 9 bases sitting between them. Germline CDR1 and CDR2: MNHNY and SVGAGI (reference sequence). The CDR3 reads CASSYSNGETQYF. The DNA for the CDR3 is TGTGCCAGCAGTTACAGCAACGGGGAGACCCAGTACTTC.

As to this clonotype: This may be a read error, as it is one base from a much larger clone. The chain joins TRBV27 to TRBJ1-1; no clear D gene. Trimming removed 0 bases from V and 1 base from J, with 3 bases in between. The CDR3 loop spans 13 amino acids. Per germline, CDR1 MNHEY and CDR2 SMNVEV (reference sequence). Written as DNA, the CDR3 is TGTGCCAGCAGTTTATCCAGGAACACTGAAGCTTTCTTT. This codes for CASSLSRNTEAFF.

This clonotype has only one observation. The V gene is TRBV27, the J gene TRBJ2-1, with D tentatively TRBD1 or TRBD2 (5 bases each). Trimming pared 6 bases from V and 5 bases from J, leaving 17 bases between. CDR3 size: 15 residues. The germline gives CDR1 MNHEY, CDR2 SMNVEV (reference sequence). For the CDR3, the DNA is TGTGCCAGCAGAATTTGGGGGAATACCCACAATGAGCAGTTCTTC. It encodes CASRIWGNTHNEQFF.

The chain uses TRBV7-9 and TRBJ2-3; 14 bases are shared with TRBD2. The CDR3 runs 16 residues. With 5 bases clipped from V and 6 bases from J, the junction kept 7 bases outside the gene matches. Germline V gives CDR1 SEHNR, CDR2 FQNEAQ (reference sequence). This CDR3 is CASSATSGRAPDTQYF. For the CDR3, the DNA is TGTGCCAGCAGCGCGACTAGCGGGAGGGCCCCGGATACGCAGTATTTT.

This chain connects TRBV9 to TRBJ2-3; TRBD2 is a possible D gene (5 bases). Germline CDR1 reads SGDLS; CDR2 reads YYNGEE. This CDR3 is 16 amino acids long. With 4 bases removed from V and 0 bases from J, the gap between germline ends came to 15 bases. The CDR3 DNA reads TGTGCCAGCAGCTCCCACCGAGCGGCAAGCACAGATACGCAGTATTTT. Protein: CASSSHRAASTDTQYF.

J is TRBJ2-3 and V is TRBV3-1; D tentatively reads TRBD1 or TRBD2 (5 bases each). The V and J ends lost 8 bases and 6 bases respectively, with 15 bases between them. The CDR3 extends over 13 amino acids. CDR1 is LGHDT and CDR2 is YNNKEL in the germline V gene (reference sequence). The CDR3 spells CASERGPGDTQYF. The CDR3 DNA reads TGTGCCAGCGAGAGGGGTCCCGGGGATACGCAGTATTTT.

The gene calls are TRBV4-3 and TRBJ2-1, with 9 bases fitting TRBD2. V was clipped by 0 bases and J by 2 bases; unmatched bases: 5. The CDR3 extends over 17 amino acids. CDR1 LGHNA and CDR2 YSLEER come from the germline V gene. As DNA, the CDR3 is TGCGCCAGCAGCCAAGAGGCTAGCGGGAACCCCTACAATGAGCAGTTCTTC. This codes for CASSQEASGNPYNEQFF.

This clonotype was seen just once. This chain links TRBV12-3 or TRBV12-4 with TRBJ2-5; TRBD2 matches at 7 bases. The CDR3 loop spans 16 amino acids. The junction had 14 bases not matched to a gene; V was cut back by 5 bases and J by 5 bases. CDR3 nucleotides: TGTGCCAGCAGTCCCCGGTTGGGGGGGGGTTTCGAGACCCAGTACTTC. Translating gives CASSPRLGGGFETQYF.

The chain carries TRBV15 and TRBJ2-1, with 10 bases lining up with TRBD2. Germline trimming cut 5 bases from V and 2 bases from J; bases unmatched to any gene: 3. This CDR3 has 15 amino acids. Germline V gene sequence: CDR1 LNHNV, CDR2 YYDKDF (reference sequence). DNA for the CDR3: TGTGCCACCAGCCATCTAGCGGGAGCCTACAATGAGCAGTTCTTC. Its protein is CATSHLAGAYNEQFF.

The chain couples TRBV7-9 to TRBJ1-5; 7 positions agree with TRBD1. Per germline, CDR1 SEHNR and CDR2 FQNEAQ (reference sequence). V lost 5 bases, J lost 3 bases, and 7 bases stayed unmatched. This CDR3 comprises 15 residues. The CDR3 loop reads CASSGPGGLNQPQHF. The CDR3 DNA sequence: TGTGCCAGCAGCGGCCCAGGGGGACTCAATCAGCCCCAGCATTTT.

The CDR3 sequence: CASSAASGEGPPSRHINEQFF. CDR3 nucleotide sequence: TGTGCCAGCAGTGCCGCTAGCGGGGAGGGACCGCCCTCGCGGCATATCAATGAGCAGTTCTTC. V usage is TRBV12-3 or TRBV12-4 and J usage is TRBJ2-1, with 9 bases that match TRBD2. V lost 5 bases, J lost 6 bases, and 26 bases stayed unmatched. The CDR3 consists of 21 residues.